This TCR beta chain was obtained from a study of T cells in Graves' hyperthyroidism and ophthalmopathy. This clonotype was counted at least ten times. RNA transcripts provided the source from which TCR beta CDR3 regions were amplified. The HTBI primer set served for first-round RT-PCR of the TCR CDR3. Using its own MiXCR run on the multiplex PCR reads, TCRdb lists one record per CDR3 protein. The sample has a few hundred thousand distinct CDR3 sequences; roughly 15% are singletons. The ends lost 6 bases at V and 6 bases at J; junction bases unmatched: 2. Germline-derived CDR1 and CDR2 are SNHLY and FYNNEI. CDR3 size: 14 residues.

The chain recombines TRBV2 with TRBJ2-2, with 12 bases aligning to TRBD2. Sample: blood. This TCR came from a woman under 40 with Graves' ophthalmopathy. Here the CDR3 DNA reads TGTGCCAGCAGAGGACTAGCGGGACCCGGGGAGCTGTTTTTT. This translates into CASRGLAGPGELFF. The full variable domain, completed using reference TRBV2 and TRBJ2-2, is EPEVTQTPSHQVTQMGQEVILRCVPISNHLYFYWYRQILGQKVEFLVSFYNNEISEKSEIFDDQFSVERPDGSNFTLKIRSTKLEDSAMYFCASRGLAGPGELFFGEGSRLTVL.